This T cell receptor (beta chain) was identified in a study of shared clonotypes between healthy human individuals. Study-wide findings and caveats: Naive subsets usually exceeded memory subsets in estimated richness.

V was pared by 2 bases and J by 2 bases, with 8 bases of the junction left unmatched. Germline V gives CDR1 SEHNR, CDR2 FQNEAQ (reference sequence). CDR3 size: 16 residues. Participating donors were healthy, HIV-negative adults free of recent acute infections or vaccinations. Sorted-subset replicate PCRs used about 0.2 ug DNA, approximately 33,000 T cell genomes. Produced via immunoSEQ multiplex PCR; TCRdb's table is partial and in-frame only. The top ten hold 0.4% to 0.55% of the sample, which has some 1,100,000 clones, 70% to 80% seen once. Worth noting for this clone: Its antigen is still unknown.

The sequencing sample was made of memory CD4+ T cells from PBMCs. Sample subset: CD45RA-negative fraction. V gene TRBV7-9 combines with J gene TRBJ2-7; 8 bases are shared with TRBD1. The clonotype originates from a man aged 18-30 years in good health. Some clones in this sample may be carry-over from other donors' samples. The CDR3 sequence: CASSLQGASLAYEQYF. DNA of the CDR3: TGTGCCAGCAGCTTACAGGGGGCGAGCCTCGCCTACGAGCAGTACTTC.